A single sample is the source of the 14 T cell receptor beta chains below, sequenced in a study of beta chain features in type 1 diabetes. For these receptors, no antigen is known. Since all of the isolated RNA was reverse transcribed, expressed TCRB transcripts were what got sequenced. Assay: immunoSEQ multiplex PCR; the TCRdb copy retains only in-frame clones and omits some. The data show roughly 150,000 clones, with roughly 9% seen just once and 0.7% held by the top ten. The study, taken as a whole, reports: People with Type 1 diabetes carried modestly yet significantly shorter TCRB CDR3s in all four CD4+ subsets.

What was sequenced was central memory CD4+ T cells from blood. These TCRs come from a woman aged 25 to 39 with type 1 diabetes.

This clone occurred a few times. The genes are TRBV7-2 and TRBJ1-1; D possibly corresponds to TRBD1 (5 bases). V was clipped by 5 bases and J by 1 base, with 8 bases between them. Germline-derived CDR1 and CDR2 are SGHTA and FQGNSA. The CDR3 has 13 residues. CDR3 nucleotides: TGTGCCAGCAGCCAAGGACAGAACACTGAAGCTTTCTTT. This sequence encodes CASSQGQNTEAFF.

The chain couples TRBV11-2 to TRBJ1-1; tentatively, D is TRBD1 (5 bases). This CDR3 is 13 amino acids long. V lost 5 bases and J lost 8, with 15 bases in between. Germline V lookup: CDR1 SGHAT, CDR2 FQNNGV. The CDR3 sequence is CASSPSTAREAFF. The CDR3 nucleotides are TGTGCCAGCAGCCCGTCGACAGCGAGAGAAGCTTTCTTT.

The rearrangement joins TRBV4-1 to TRBJ2-4, with a possible D match to TRBD2 (6 bases). Trimming stripped 4 bases from V and 0 bases from J, with 13 bases between. This CDR3 spans 16 amino acids. Germline CDR1 and CDR2: MGHRA and YSYEKL. The DNA of the CDR3 is TGCGCCAGCAGCCCCAATGGGGGACTAGCCAAAAACATTCAGTACTTC. This translates into CASSPNGGLAKNIQYF.

Only a few counts were recorded for this clone. The V and J genes are TRBV4-2 and TRBJ1-2; D possibly corresponds to TRBD1 (6 bases). Germline V lookup: CDR1 LGHNA, CDR2 YNFKEQ. Trimming removed 1 base at V and 6 bases at J, with 12 bases between. CDR3 length: 14 amino acids. This CDR3 is CASSQVEGVNGYTF. The CDR3 DNA follows: TGTGCCAGCAGCCAAGTAGAGGGGGTCAATGGCTACACCTTC.

J is TRBJ2-1 and V is TRBV20-1; 9 bases are a match to TRBD1. The CDR3 covers 11 residues. Germline CDR1 reads DFQATT; CDR2 reads SNEGSKA (reference sequence). Trimming at V came to 5 bases and at J to 15 bases, leaving 8 bases not matched to a gene. CDR3 residues: CSARRDRERFF. As DNA, the CDR3 is TGCAGTGCTCGCCGGGACAGGGAGAGGTTCTTC.

The rearrangement uses TRBV27 and TRBJ2-2, with TRBD2 as a possible D gene (6 bases). Germline CDR1 reads MNHEY; CDR2 reads SMNVEV (reference sequence). V was shortened by 4 bases and J by 5 bases, with 17 bases between the two germline ends. The CDR3 totals 16 residues. CDR3 sequence: CASSSSGGKRTGELFF. The DNA of the CDR3 is TGTGCCAGCAGTTCCTCTGGCGGGAAGCGTACCGGGGAGCTGTTTTTT.

This clone came up a few times. Other DNA sequences in the same sample also yield this CDR3. For the CDR3, the DNA is TGCAGCGTTCCGGGACAGGGGGTTTACGAGCAGTACTTC. This encodes CSVPGQGVYEQYF. The rearrangement links TRBV29-1 to TRBJ2-7, with 11 bases that match TRBD1. The germline gives CDR1 SQVTM, CDR2 ANQGSEA. The V gene end was trimmed by 5 bases and the J gene end by 4 bases; junction bases not matched to a gene: 4. The CDR3 runs to 13 residues.

Many counts were recorded for this clone. This chain uses TRBV28 with TRBJ2-7; TRBD1 might be the D (6 bases). The CDR3 is made up of 15 amino acids. The germline V gene encodes CDR1 MDHEN and CDR2 SYDVKM. Trimming stripped 8 bases from V and 2 bases from J, with 19 bases between. DNA of the CDR3: TGTGCCAGCGGCCAGCCCGGGACACAGGCCTACGAGCAGTACTTC. Amino acid sequence: CASGQPGTQAYEQYF.

The CDR3, as DNA: TGTGCCAGCAGCTTAAACCTATACAATGAGCAGTTCTTC. Amino acids: CASSLNLYNEQFF. V usage is TRBV7-3 and J usage is TRBJ2-1; no firm D call. This CDR3 region has 13 residues. CDR1 and CDR2 from the germline V gene are SGHTA and FQGTGA. The ends were cut back, 1 base at V and 4 bases at J, with 5 bases in the middle.

The chain has TRBV6-1 and TRBJ2-2; TRBD1 aligns across 7 bases. Germline assignment: CDR1 MNHNS and CDR2 SASEGT. The CDR3 totals 16 residues. The V gene end was trimmed by 4 bases and the J gene end by 6 bases; junction bases not matched to a gene: 11. This chain's CDR3 is CASSGQGSFTAGELFF. The CDR3 nucleotides are TGTGCCAGCAGTGGACAGGGCTCCTTCACGGCCGGGGAGCTGTTTTTT.

This clone has only a few counts. The V call is TRBV19, the J call TRBJ1-1; D remains unclear. Trimming removed 1 base from V and 7 bases from J, with 13 bases in between. The CDR3 is made up of 14 amino acids. From germline, CDR1 is LNHDA and CDR2 SQIVND (reference sequence). The CDR3 spells CASSIGPKRGEAFF. The CDR3 coding sequence is TGTGCCAGTAGTATAGGGCCGAAACGGGGTGAAGCTTTCTTT.

V usage is TRBV10-3 and J usage is TRBJ2-7; 9 bases agree with TRBD2. V dropped 3 bases and J dropped 2; count of bases not matched to a gene: 5. The CDR3 consists of 15 residues. Germline loops: CDR1 ENHRY, CDR2 SYGVKD. The CDR3 sequence: CAISESREGTYEQYF. CDR3 nucleotide sequence: TGTGCCATCAGTGAATCGCGGGAGGGAACCTACGAGCAGTACTTC.

This chain joins TRBV29-1 and TRBJ1-2; D is unresolved. Deletions cut 4 bases from V and 6 bases from J, with 6 bases between. Germline V gene data show CDR1 as SQVTM and CDR2 as ANQGSEA. The CDR3 is 10 residues long. The CDR3 bases are TGCAGCGTTGGCGGGGATGGCTACACCTTC. Protein: CSVGGDGYTF.

The V and J genes are TRBV5-6 and TRBJ2-7; 12 bases match TRBD2. The CDR3 totals 16 residues. The trim removed 4 bases at V and 2 bases at J, leaving 7 bases unmatched. In germline, CDR1 is SGHDT, CDR2 YYEEEE. Here the CDR3 DNA reads TGTGCCAGCAGCGGCAGACTAGCGGGAGTCCCCTACGAGCAGTACTTC. The encoded protein is CASSGRLAGVPYEQYF. Combining the CDR3 with reference TRBV5-6 and TRBJ2-7 gives the whole variable domain DAGVTQSPTHLIKTRGQQVTLRCSPKSGHDTVSWYQQALGQGPQFIFQYYEEEERQRGNFPDRFSGHQFPNYSSELNVNALLLGDSALYLCASSGRLAGVPYEQYFGPGTRLTVT.